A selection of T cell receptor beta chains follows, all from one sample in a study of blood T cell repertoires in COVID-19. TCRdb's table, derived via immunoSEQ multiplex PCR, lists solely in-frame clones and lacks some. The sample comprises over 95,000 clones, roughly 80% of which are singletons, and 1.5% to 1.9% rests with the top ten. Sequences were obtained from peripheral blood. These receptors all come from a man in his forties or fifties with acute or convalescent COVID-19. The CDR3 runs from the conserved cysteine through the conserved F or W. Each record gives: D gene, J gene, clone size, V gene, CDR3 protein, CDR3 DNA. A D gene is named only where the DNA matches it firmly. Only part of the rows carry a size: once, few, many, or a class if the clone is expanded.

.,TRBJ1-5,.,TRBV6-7,CASSPPKRDNFNQPQHF,TGTGCCAGCAGCCCCCCTAAGCGGGATAATTTCAATCAGCCCCAGCATTTT
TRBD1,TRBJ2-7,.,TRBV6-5,CASSQRDRPYEQYF,TGTGCCAGCAGTCAACGGGACAGACCCTACGAGCAGTACTTC
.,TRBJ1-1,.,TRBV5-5,CASSGRGMNTEAFF,TGTGCCAGCAGCGGCAGGGGCATGAACACTGAAGCTTTCTTT
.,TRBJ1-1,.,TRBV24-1,CATSDPGHWNTEAFF,TGTGCCACCAGTGATCCGGGACACTGGAACACTGAAGCTTTCTTT
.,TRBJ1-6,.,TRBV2,CASSEAQRVLHF,TGTGCCAGCAGTGAAGCGCAACGGGTCCTCCACTTT
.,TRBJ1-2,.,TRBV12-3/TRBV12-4,CASDSDRYGYTF,TGTGCCAGCGACTCCGACAGATATGGCTACACCTTC
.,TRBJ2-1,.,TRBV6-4,CASSEGAYNEQFF,TGTGCCAGCAGTGAAGGGGCGTACAATGAGCAGTTCTTC
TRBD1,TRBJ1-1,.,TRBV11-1,CASSYGKRGQSTEAFF,TGTGCCAGCAGCTACGGTAAAAGGGGGCAGAGCACTGAAGCTTTCTTT
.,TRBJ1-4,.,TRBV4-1,CASSQDPVLEKLFF,TGCGCCAGCAGCCAAGATCCCGTATTGGAAAAACTGTTTTTT
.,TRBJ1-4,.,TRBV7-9,CASSLDMSNEKLFF,TGTGCCAGCAGCTTAGACATGTCTAATGAAAAACTGTTTTTT
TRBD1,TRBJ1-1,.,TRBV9,CASSVGQGMVVTEAFF,TGTGCCAGCAGCGTGGGACAGGGGATGGTAGTGACTGAAGCTTTCTTT
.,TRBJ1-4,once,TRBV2,CASTKAGSNEKLFF,TGTGCCAGCACTAAGGCAGGGTCTAATGAAAAACTGTTTTTT
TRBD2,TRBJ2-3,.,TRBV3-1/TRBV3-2,CASSQDGTSGGNRDTQYF,TGTGCCAGCAGCCAAGACGGGACTAGCGGGGGGAATAGGGATACGCAGTATTTT
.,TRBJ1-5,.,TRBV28,CASGRLEGSSGQPQHF,TGTGCCAGCGGCCGGTTAGAGGGCTCATCCGGTCAGCCCCAGCATTTT
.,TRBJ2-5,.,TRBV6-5,CASSYFGVGLETQYF,TGTGCCAGCAGTTATTTCGGGGTCGGACTGGAGACCCAGTACTTC
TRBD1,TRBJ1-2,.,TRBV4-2,CASSQEMGQGVRGYTF,TGTGCCAGCAGCCAAGAAATGGGACAGGGGGTTCGTGGCTACACCTTC
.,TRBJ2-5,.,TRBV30,CAWSIDRKQETQYF,TGTGCCTGGAGCATAGACAGGAAACAAGAGACCCAGTACTTC
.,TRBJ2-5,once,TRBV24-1,CATSDPGGAAQETQYF,TGTGCCACCAGTGATCCCGGAGGGGCGGCCCAAGAGACCCAGTACTTC
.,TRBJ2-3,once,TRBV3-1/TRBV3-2,CASSLGTRSTDTQYF,TGTGCCAGCAGCCTCGGGACTCGTAGCACAGATACGCAGTATTTT
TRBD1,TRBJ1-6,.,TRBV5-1,CASSGMTGYNSPLHF,TGCGCCAGCAGCGGAATGACAGGGTATAATTCACCCCTCCACTTT
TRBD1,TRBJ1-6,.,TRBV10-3,CAISDVEVQGTGESPLHF,TGTGCCATCAGTGACGTAGAGGTCCAGGGGACAGGGGAGTCACCCCTCCACTTT
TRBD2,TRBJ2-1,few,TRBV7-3,CASSLYGTSGGKEQFF,TGTGCCAGCAGCTTATATGGGACTAGCGGGGGTAAGGAGCAGTTCTTC
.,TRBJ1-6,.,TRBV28,CASSPTRAGSSYNSPLHF,TGTGCCAGCAGTCCCACGAGGGCGGGGAGCTCCTATAATTCACCCCTCCACTTT
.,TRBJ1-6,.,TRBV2,CASSDGQANSPLHF,TGTGCCAGCAGTGATGGACAAGCGAATTCACCCCTCCACTTT
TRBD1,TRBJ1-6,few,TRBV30,CAWRDTGGKSHF,TGTGCCTGGAGGGATACAGGGGGAAAGTCCCACTTT
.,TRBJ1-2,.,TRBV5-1,CASSLRQEGYTF,TGCGCCAGCAGCCTCCGACAGGAAGGCTACACCTTC
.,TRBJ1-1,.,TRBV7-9,CASSLQTGRNTEAFF,TGTGCCAGCAGCTTGCAGACAGGTCGAAACACTGAAGCTTTCTTT
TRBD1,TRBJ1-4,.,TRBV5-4,CASSSPGQGGVEKLFF,TGTGCCAGCAGCTCTCCAGGACAGGGTGGAGTTGAAAAACTGTTTTTT
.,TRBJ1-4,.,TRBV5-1,CASSAGVINEKLFF,TGCGCCAGCAGCGCCGGGGTTATTAATGAAAAACTGTTTTTT